A selection of T cell receptor beta chains follows, all from one sample in a study of T cells in Graves' hyperthyroidism and ophthalmopathy. TCRdb reanalysed the multiplex PCR reads using MiXCR and keeps one entry per CDR3 protein. The sample holds 600,000 to 650,000 distinct CDR3 sequences; 16% are singletons and the top ten take around 4%. Sequencing was carried out using blood. All receptors come from a woman in her thirties with Graves' hyperthyroidism. Each CDR3 is given without its conserved first and last residue. Each record gives: D gene, V gene, CDR3 protein. A D gene is named only where the DNA matches it firmly.

TRBD1 TRBV30 AWNLGLNRGTEAF
TRBD2 TRBV7-9 ASSLAGGPKKQY
- TRBV11-3 ASSLDGVNPNGELF
- TRBV6-1 ASSDSQGSEETQY
- TRBV6-2/TRBV6-3 ASSSLAVWNTEAF
TRBD2 TRBV12-5 ASGPGTSENEQF
- TRBV28 ASSVQEGGSPLH
TRBD2 TRBV11-2 ASSWVSGSSYNEQF
- TRBV18 ASSRTGPPYNEQF
TRBD1 TRBV2 ASSGQGVEKLF
- TRBV7-2 ASSLANPNTGELF
TRBD1 TRBV7-2 ASSLDRGGYGYT
TRBD2 TRBV12-3/TRBV12-4 ATRAGTTDTQY
TRBD2 TRBV4-1 ASAWGGTTGELF
TRBD2 TRBV29-1 SVRGGTSGSYEQY
- TRBV28 ASSFVGAGAQH
- TRBV5-1 ASSFPREGEKLF
TRBD2 TRBV27 ASSLVAGPYNEQF
- TRBV30 AGRGGRSYGYT
- TRBV20-1 SARDQGQHYGYT
- TRBV20-1 SGEAAGANVLT
- TRBV3-1 ASRRQAGGYT
- TRBV10-2 ASSEPRRDADTQY
- TRBV12-3/TRBV12-4 ASSSGGFGTDTQY
TRBD2 TRBV9 ASSFSGTDAGELF
TRBD2 TRBV2 ASKGGDAEPYEQY
- TRBV2 ASSDMEPNQPQH
- TRBV27 ASSDLGAWDEQY
- TRBV10-1 ASSDRRNEQF
TRBD1 TRBV20-1 SARPTGAGANTIY
- TRBV7-8 ASSLGGQPREAF
- TRBV9 ASSVGGRELDTQY
- TRBV5-1 ASSLRRGVDNEKLF
- TRBV10-3 AISESPPGADTQY
TRBD2 TRBV7-6 ASRGASGRADTQY
TRBD2 TRBV9 ASSVREGGYEQF
- TRBV2 ASSAQIYGYT
- TRBV3-1 ASSQAGTDTQY
- TRBV11-2 ASSTPTRSSNQPQH
- TRBV20-1 SAAWGGGYEQY
TRBD1 TRBV28 ASSKTGGTDTQY
TRBD2 TRBV6-2/TRBV6-3 ASSYQLAGGEQY
- TRBV7-2 ASSGRDFSGDTIY
- TRBV28 ASKRVDEQY
TRBD1 TRBV7-2 ASSANRPGQGDGEQY